The rows below give T cell receptor beta chains drawn from one sample of a study of OX40 agonist ivuxolimab in advanced cancers. This table comes from immunoSEQ multiplex PCR, and its TCRdb copy is limited to in-frame clones, with some not included. The profile shows 30,000 to 35,000 clones, over 80% of them singletons. Sample: CD4+ or CD8+ T cells sorted from blood, taken in a trial of the OX40 agonist ivuxolimab. The receptors stem from an adult with an advanced solid tumor such as melanoma, head and neck, liver or kidney cancer. CDR3s include the opening cysteine and the closing phenylalanine or tryptophan. The D gene is left open where the match is weak. A row's size may be missing; if present it is once, few, many or a size class.

V gene	D gene	J gene	clone size	CDR3 DNA	CDR3 protein
TRBV11-2	TRBD2	TRBJ2-2	.	TGTGCCAGCAGCAATCCCTTTGCGGGGGGGCCCGCCGGGGAGCTGTTTTTT	CASSNPFAGGPAGELFF
TRBV5-1	.	TRBJ1-1	.	TGCGCCAGCAGCCTACGGTCGAACACTGAAGCTTTCTTT	CASSLRSNTEAFF
TRBV6-1	.	TRBJ2-1	.	TGTGCCAGCAGTGAAGGGACGTCGGCGAGCTCCTACAATGAGCAGTTCTTC	CASSEGTSASSYNEQFF
TRBV28	.	TRBJ1-1	.	TGTGCCACCCAATTGGGGCCGCCGTCTGGGTACACTGAAGCTTTCTTT	CATQLGPPSGYTEAFF
TRBV4-3	TRBD1	TRBJ1-2	once	TGCGCCAGCGCGGGGGCTCTAGGGGGCCTGGACTATGGCTACACCTTC	CASAGALGGLDYGYTF
TRBV5-1	.	TRBJ2-5	.	TGCGCCAGCAGACATGGGACTGAGCAAGAGACCCAGTACTTC	CASRHGTEQETQYF
TRBV6-5	TRBD1	TRBJ1-2	.	TGTGCCGTTCAACAGGGGGCGCTTGGCTACACCTTC	CAVQQGALGYTF
TRBV30	TRBD1	TRBJ2-7	.	TGTGCCTGGAAGTTGGGACAGGTATCCTACGAGCAGTACTTC	CAWKLGQVSYEQYF
TRBV19	.	TRBJ1-3	once	TGTGCCAGTAGCCAGGGACAACGGGCGCATTTT	CASSQGQRAHF
TRBV5-4	.	TRBJ2-7	.	TGTGCCAGCAGCCTTCTGGGCTACGAGCAGTACTTC	CASSLLGYEQYF
TRBV28	.	TRBJ1-2	.	TGTGCCAGCAGTTCAGGACGTCTCTATGGCTACACCTTC	CASSSGRLYGYTF
TRBV5-4	.	TRBJ1-6	.	TGTGCCAGCAGCATAGCAGGGTTAGGTTCACCCCTCCACTTT	CASSIAGLGSPLHF
TRBV5-6	TRBD1	TRBJ1-1	.	TGTGCCAGCAGCCGGACAGGGGTTCTGAGGACTGAAGCTTTCTTT	CASSRTGVLRTEAFF
TRBV6-1	.	TRBJ2-7	.	TGTGCCAGCTTTCGTTCCTACGAGCAGTACTTC	CASFRSYEQYF
TRBV7-7	TRBD2	TRBJ2-1	once	TGTGCTAGCAGCCCGGCTTACGGGACTAGCGGGGGGGCCTACAATGAGCAGTTCTTC	CASSPAYGTSGGAYNEQFF
TRBV6-6	.	TRBJ2-7	few	TGTGCCAGCAGTTACTCGAACTCCTACGAGCAGTACTTC	CASSYSNSYEQYF
TRBV27	.	TRBJ2-7	.	TGTGCCAGCAGTGTGGACGGTACCTTTTATTCCTACGAGCAGTACTTC	CASSVDGTFYSYEQYF
TRBV29-1	TRBD1	TRBJ2-1	.	TGCAGCGCGGGAGACAGGGGGCGGTACAATGAGCAGTTCTTC	CSAGDRGRYNEQFF
TRBV4-1	.	TRBJ1-6	medium-sized	TGCGCCAGCAGCCGAGAGACCGGGAATTCACCCCTCCACTTT	CASSRETGNSPLHF
TRBV7-2	.	TRBJ2-7	.	TGTGCCAGCAGCGCCTTCTCCGGGACTCGTCCCTACGAGCAGTACTTC	CASSAFSGTRPYEQYF
TRBV30	TRBD1	TRBJ2-7	.	TGTGCCTGCTGGACAGGCGGCAACGAGCAGTACTTC	CACWTGGNEQYF
TRBV27	TRBD1	TRBJ2-3	few	TGTGCCAGCAGCCAGGGGGCGCGGGGACAATATTTT	CASSQGARGQYF
TRBV6-4	TRBD2	TRBJ2-3	.	TGTGCCAGCGGGACTAGCGGCACAGATACGCAGTATTTT	CASGTSGTDTQYF
TRBV6-1	.	TRBJ2-4	few	TGTGCCAGCAGTGTTGTCGGGTCAGTCGCCAAAAACATTCAGTACTTC	CASSVVGSVAKNIQYF
TRBV27	.	TRBJ2-7	.	TGTGCCAGCAGTCCCGGTGTTGGATTTTCCTACGAGCAGTACTTC	CASSPGVGFSYEQYF
TRBV5-1	TRBD2	TRBJ2-7	.	TGCGCCAGTTCGACCGGGCTAGCGGGAAACGAGCAGTACTTC	CASSTGLAGNEQYF
TRBV9	.	TRBJ2-1	.	TGTGCCAGCAGCGTTTTGGTAGGGGAATTCAATGAGCAGTTCTTC	CASSVLVGEFNEQFF
TRBV5-1	TRBD1	TRBJ1-1	.	TGCGCCAGCAGCTTAAGCCAGACAGGGGCGAACACTGAAGCTTTCTTT	CASSLSQTGANTEAFF
TRBV28	TRBD1	TRBJ1-5	.	TGTGCCAGCACCCCAGCGGACAGGACTTATAGCAATCAGCCCCAGCATTTT	CASTPADRTYSNQPQHF
TRBV7-7	.	TRBJ2-2	.	TGTGCTAGCAGCCTGGATATGGCAACCGGGGAGCTGTTTTTT	CASSLDMATGELFF
TRBV5-4	TRBD1	TRBJ1-1	few	TGTGCCAGCAGCTTCGACAGGGGGACTGAAGCTTTCTTT	CASSFDRGTEAFF
TRBV10-3	TRBD1	TRBJ2-7	.	TGTGCCATCAGTGTTCGGACAGGGGAAGGGTACGAGCAGTACTTC	CAISVRTGEGYEQYF
TRBV9	.	TRBJ1-1	.	TGTGCCAGCAGCGTAGGGTCAGACACTGAAGCTTTCTTT	CASSVGSDTEAFF
TRBV28	.	TRBJ1-2	.	TGTGCCAGCACCTATTCGACTAACTATGGCTACACCTTC	CASTYSTNYGYTF
TRBV6-4	TRBD2	TRBJ2-1	few	TGTGCCAGCAGTGACTCAGCGGGAGCCTACAATGAGCAGTTCTTC	CASSDSAGAYNEQFF
TRBV27	.	TRBJ1-5	.	TGTGCCATAGAAGGGACACATAGCAATCAGCCCCAGCATTTT	CAIEGTHSNQPQHF
TRBV7-9	.	TRBJ1-1	.	TGTGCCAGCATCCAGGGGACTGAAGCTTTCTTT	CASIQGTEAFF
TRBV7-6	TRBD2	TRBJ2-7	.	TGTGCCAGCAGCTTAGGGGCTAGCGGGGTCGAGCAGTACTTC	CASSLGASGVEQYF
TRBV28	TRBD2	TRBJ2-7	.	TGTGCCAGCAGTTCTTCCACTAGCGACCTTACCTACGAGCAGTACTTC	CASSSSTSDLTYEQYF
TRBV5-8	TRBD1	TRBJ1-1	.	TGTGCCAGCAGCTTGGAGGCAGGGGGCAACACTGAAGCTTTCTTT	CASSLEAGGNTEAFF
TRBV5-4	.	TRBJ1-3	.	TGTGCCAGCAGCGACCCGGGGAGAACTGGAAACACCATATATTTT	CASSDPGRTGNTIYF
TRBV5-5	.	TRBJ1-1	once	TGTGCCAGCAGCGTAACGGGGGAATGGGCTTTCTTT	CASSVTGEWAFF
TRBV7-3	.	TRBJ2-2	.	TGTGCCAGCAGCTCCCCCGGGGGCGGGGACAACACCGGGGAGCTGTTTTTT	CASSSPGGGDNTGELFF
TRBV7-6	.	TRBJ2-2	.	TGTGCCAGCAGCCCCCTCCTAAATAAAGACGAGCTGTTTTTT	CASSPLLNKDELFF
TRBV27	.	TRBJ2-7	once	TGTGCCAGCAGTTGGGGAGGACCCTACGAGCAGTACTTC	CASSWGGPYEQYF
TRBV29-1	.	TRBJ2-1	.	TGCAGCGTTGATGGCCCCTACAATGAGCAGTTCTTC	CSVDGPYNEQFF
TRBV6-4	TRBD2	TRBJ2-3	.	TGTGCCAGCAGTGCTAACGGGGGGGGATCCACAGATACGCAGTATTTT	CASSANGGGSTDTQYF
TRBV4-3	TRBD1	TRBJ2-7	.	TGCGCCAGCAGCCAAGCCGGGGACAGGGGCTATAACGAGCAGTACTTC	CASSQAGDRGYNEQYF
TRBV27	.	TRBJ1-5	.	TGTGCCAGCAGTTTACTGCCGGGTGGCGGCAATCAGCCCCAGCATTTT	CASSLLPGGGNQPQHF